This TCR beta chain was identified during a study of blood T cell repertoires in COVID-19. Study-level information: In each case, the material was cDNA or gDNA derived from T cells, B-cell-depleted T cells, or PBMCs.

Assay: immunoSEQ multiplex PCR; the TCRdb copy retains only in-frame clones and omits some. The data show around 97,000 clones, approximately 89% seen once. The CDR3 sequence is 13 residues long. With 3 bases removed from V and 3 bases from J, the gap between germline ends came to 3 bases. Germline V gives CDR1 MNHEY, CDR2 SMNVEV (reference sequence). The source is a woman older than 75 in a cohort sampled during active COVID-19. V usage is TRBV27 and J usage is TRBJ2-6; no clear D. Sequencing was performed on peripheral blood. In nucleotides, the CDR3 is TGTGCCAGCAGTTTCAGTGGGGCCAACGTCCTGACTTTC. Its protein is CASSFSGANVLTF. Full variable domain (remainder filled in from reference TRBV27 and TRBJ2-6): EAQVTQNPRYLITVTGKKLTVTCSQNMNHEYMSWYRQDPGLGLRQIYYSMNVEVTDKGDVPEGYKVSRKEKRNFPLILESPSPNQTSLYFCASSFSGANVLTFGAGSRLTVL.